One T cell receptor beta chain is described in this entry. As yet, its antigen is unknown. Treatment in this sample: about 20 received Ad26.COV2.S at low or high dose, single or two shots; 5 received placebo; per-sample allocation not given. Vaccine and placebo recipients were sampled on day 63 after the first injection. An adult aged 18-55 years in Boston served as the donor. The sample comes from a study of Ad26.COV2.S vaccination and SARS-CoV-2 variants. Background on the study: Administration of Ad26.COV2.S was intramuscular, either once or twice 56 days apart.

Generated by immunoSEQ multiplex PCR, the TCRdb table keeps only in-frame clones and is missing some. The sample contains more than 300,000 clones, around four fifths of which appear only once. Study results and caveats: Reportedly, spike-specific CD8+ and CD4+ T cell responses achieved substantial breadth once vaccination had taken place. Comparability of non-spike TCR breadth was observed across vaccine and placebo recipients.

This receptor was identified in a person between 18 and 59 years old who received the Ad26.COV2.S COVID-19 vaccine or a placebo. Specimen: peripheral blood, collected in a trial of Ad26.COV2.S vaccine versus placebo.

This CDR3 reads CASSLSGTGGFYEQYF. CDR3 nucleotide sequence: TGTGCCAGCAGCTTAAGTGGGACAGGGGGCTTCTACGAGCAGTACTTC. This chain joins TRBV7-9 and TRBJ2-7; 12 bases fit TRBD1. The length of the CDR3 is 16 residues. V was clipped by 2 bases and J by 3 bases; unmatched bases: 5. Germline CDR1 reads SEHNR; CDR2 reads FQNEAQ (reference sequence).